The 16 T cell receptor beta chains in this list originate from one sample, sequenced in a study of blood T cell repertoires in COVID-19. Method: immunoSEQ multiplex PCR; TCRdb's copy keeps in-frame clones and lacks some. The sample yields approximately 63,000 clones, roughly three quarters seen once. Specimen: peripheral blood. The receptors were gathered from a woman at least 80 years old with acute or convalescent COVID-19.

The table lists this clone with a count of one. V and J are TRBV6-5 and TRBJ1-3; perhaps TRBD1 as D (5 bases). The V gene lost 1 base and the J gene lost 4 bases, with 8 bases spanning the gap. The CDR3 consists of 14 residues. CDR1 is MNHEY and CDR2 is SVGAGI in the germline V gene. The CDR3 sequence is CASSYWGSGNTIYF. The CDR3 DNA reads TGTGCCAGCAGTTACTGGGGCAGCGGAAACACCATATATTTT.

The chain is built from TRBV11-3 and TRBJ2-1; no reliable D call. Germline V gene lookup returns CDR1 SGHNT and CDR2 YENEEA. Trimming took 4 bases from V and 3 from J, leaving 7 bases between them. There are 13 residues in the CDR3. In DNA, the CDR3 is TGTGCCAGCAGCTCTACGTACTACAATGAGCAGTTCTTC. Protein sequence: CASSSTYYNEQFF.

V usage is TRBV11-2 and J usage is TRBJ2-1, with D hard to call. CDR3 length: 12 residues. V lost 3 bases, J lost 6 bases, and 6 bases lay in between. Germline CDR1 and CDR2: SGHAT and FQNNGV. CDR3 bases: TGTGCCAGCAGCTTGTGGCTCAATGAGCAGTTCTTC. It codes for CASSLWLNEQFF.

This chain joins TRBV27 and TRBJ2-5; 7 bases map to TRBD2. The trim removed 6 bases at V and 4 bases at J, leaving 8 bases unmatched. Germline CDR1 reads MNHEY; CDR2 reads SMNVEV (reference sequence). The CDR3 has 14 amino acids. The CDR3, as DNA: TGTGCCAGCAGGATGGGAGGGTCGGGAGAGACCCAGTACTTC. Translation: CASRMGGSGETQYF.

The rearrangement links TRBV11-3 to TRBJ2-1; TRBD2 aligns across 9 bases. Germline-derived CDR1 and CDR2 are SGHNT and YENEEA. The length of the CDR3 is 14 residues. Unmatched junction bases numbered 8, after V lost 5 bases and J lost 9 bases. CDR3 amino acids: CASSTEAGGVEQFF. Written as DNA, the CDR3 is TGTGCCAGCAGCACCGAGGCGGGAGGGGTTGAGCAGTTCTTC.

The chain employs TRBV5-1 and TRBJ2-3; the D is unclear. The CDR3 extends over 15 amino acids. V was trimmed by 0 bases and J by 2 bases, leaving 10 bases between them. Germline V gives CDR1 SGHRS, CDR2 YFSETQ. CDR3 sequence: CASSLDVPTTDTQYF. CDR3 nucleotide sequence: TGCGCCAGCAGCTTGGATGTCCCTACCACAGATACGCAGTATTTT. The variable domain in full, completed from reference TRBV5-1 and TRBJ2-3, reads KAGVTQTPRYLIKTRGQQVTLSCSPISGHRSVSWYQQTPGQGLQFLFEYFSETQRNKGNFPGRFSGRQFSNSRSEMNVSTLELGDSALYLCASSLDVPTTDTQYFGPGTRLTVL.

This clone showed up just a few times. The gene calls are TRBV30 and TRBJ1-1; TRBD1 matches 8 bases. J lost 4 bases, V lost 2 bases, and 12 bases had no gene match. The CDR3 is made up of 16 amino acids. The germline V gene encodes CDR1 GTSNPN and CDR2 SVGIG (reference sequence). For the CDR3, the DNA is TGTGCCTGGAGTCTTTGGGGCAGGGGGCATACCACTGAAGCTTTCTTT. Translation gives CAWSLWGRGHTTEAFF.

The genes are TRBV28 and TRBJ2-5; 9 bases agree with TRBD2. The CDR3 extends over 15 amino acids. The germline V gene encodes CDR1 MDHEN and CDR2 SYDVKM. J gave up 2 bases and V 7 bases, and 8 bases lay outside the gene matches. CDR3 protein: CASTAPGLAQETQYF. The CDR3 DNA is TGTGCCAGCACCGCCCCGGGACTAGCACAAGAGACCCAGTACTTC.

The rearrangement joins TRBV7-9 to TRBJ1-1; no clear D. The CDR3 is 12 residues long. Germline-derived CDR1 and CDR2 are SEHNR and FQNEAQ (reference sequence). V was pared by 3 bases and J by 7 bases, with 9 bases between. The CDR3 reads CASSLDWFEAFF. CDR3 nucleotide sequence: TGTGCCAGCAGCTTGGACTGGTTTGAAGCTTTCTTT.

This clone was detected a few times. The chain couples TRBV30 to TRBJ1-1; D call uncertain. Between the trimmed V and J ends, which lost 2 bases and 4 bases, there was a span of 11 bases. The CDR3 contains 13 residues. Germline lookup yields CDR1 GTSNPN and CDR2 SVGIG (reference sequence). The CDR3 region is CAWSLHSGTEAFF. The DNA of the CDR3 is TGTGCCTGGAGTTTGCACTCGGGCACTGAAGCTTTCTTT. The variable domain in full, with the rest retrieved from reference TRBV30 and TRBJ1-1, is SQTIHQWPATLVQPVGSPLSLECTVEGTSNPNLYWYRQAAGRGLQLLFYSVGIGQISSEVPQNLSASRPQDRQFILSSKKLLLSDSGFYLCAWSLHSGTEAFFGQGTRLTVV.

The CDR3 DNA reads TGTGCCAGCAGCTCACAGTCCTTGGCCACAGATACGCAGTATTTT. Its translation: CASSSQSLATDTQYF. The chain carries TRBV7-2 and TRBJ2-3; no firm D call. Germline V lookup: CDR1 SGHTA, CDR2 FQGNSA. V dropped 4 bases and J dropped 2 bases, with 13 bases sitting between them. The CDR3 loop spans 15 amino acids. The variable domain in full, completed from reference TRBV7-2 and TRBJ2-3, reads GAGVSQSPSNKVTEKGKDVELRCDPISGHTALYWYRQSLGQGLEFLIYFQGNSAPDKSGLPSDRFSAERTGGSVSTLTIQRTQQEDSAVYLCASSSQSLATDTQYFGPGTRLTVL.

The V gene is TRBV4-2, the J gene TRBJ2-7; a weak D match, TRBD1 (5 bases). The V end was cut by 0 bases, the J end by 0 bases, with 12 bases between. CDR1 and CDR2 (germline): LGHNA, YNFKEQ. The CDR3 runs 16 residues. In nucleotides, the CDR3 is TGTGCCAGCAGCCAAGATATTGGGGCAGCCTCCTACGAGCAGTACTTC. It translates to CASSQDIGAASYEQYF.

The chain carries TRBV30 and TRBJ2-1; 7 nucleotides line up with TRBD2. V was pared by 7 bases and J by 1 base, with 10 bases of the junction left unmatched. Germline V lookup: CDR1 GTSNPN, CDR2 SVGIG (reference sequence). The CDR3 is 15 amino acids. In DNA form, the CDR3 reads TGTGCCTTAGCGACTAGCACGAGTTCCTACAATGAGCAGTTCTTC. Residues: CALATSTSSYNEQFF.

The table lists this clone with a few counts. The chain uses TRBV7-6 and TRBJ2-1, with D possibly being TRBD2 (6 bases). With 5 bases removed from V and 4 bases from J, the gap between germline ends came to 30 bases. Germline V lookup: CDR1 SGHVS, CDR2 FNYEAQ. This CDR3 spans 20 amino acids. The CDR3 is CASSKEGGGKLEGAYNEQFF. CDR3 bases: TGTGCCAGCAGCAAAGAGGGCGGCGGGAAACTAGAGGGAGCGTACAATGAGCAGTTCTTC.

This clone was counted once. V and J are TRBV18 and TRBJ2-7; 10 positions match TRBD2. J was trimmed by 7 bases and V by 2 bases; bases with no gene match: 5. The CDR3 loop spans 14 amino acids. Per the germline V gene, CDR1 is KGHSH and CDR2 is LQKENI. The CDR3 nucleotides are TGTGCCAGCTCACCAACAGCGGGAGGGCGTGAGCAGTACTTC. The encoded protein is CASSPTAGGREQYF.

The V and J genes are TRBV18 and TRBJ2-1; D unresolved. CDR3 length equals 15 residues. Germline CDR1 is KGHSH and CDR2 is LQKENI. V lost 1 base and J 2 bases, leaving 9 bases between the germline ends. DNA for the CDR3: TGTGCCAGCTCACCACTGGGCGCTCCCTACAATGAGCAGTTCTTC. The encoded protein is CASSPLGAPYNEQFF. The variable domain in full, with the rest retrieved from reference TRBV18 and TRBJ2-1, is NAGVMQNPRHLVRRRGQEARLRCSPMKGHSHVYWYRQLPEEGLKFMVYLQKENIIDESGMPKERFSAEFPKEGPSILRIQQVVRGDSAAYFCASSPLGAPYNEQFFGPGTRLTVL.